What follows is one T cell receptor (beta chain) and its context. Its antigen is unidentified. The sample comes from a study of cytomegalovirus exposure and HLA in healthy donors. The overall study: The early release's HLA-typed donors yielded 65 million to 85 million unique TCRs.

The PCR made use of 60 Vbeta and 13 Jbeta primers. Some clones are missing from TCRdb's copy, which holds only in-frame ones; the method was immunoSEQ multiplex PCR. In the table there are about 180,000 clones, around 82% of which are singletons. V dropped 5 bases and J dropped 7 bases, with 11 bases sitting between them. The germline V gene has CDR1 SGHNT and CDR2 YENEEA. This CDR3 contains 13 residues. Findings and caveats of the study: Some public TCRs appeared in many individuals, while most sequences were rare. Looking again later, the authors saw that most CMV-associated TCR beta chains seemed HLA-restricted.

The source material was PBMCs. V is TRBV11-3 and J is TRBJ2-2, with TRBD1 as a possible D gene (6 bases). This receptor was identified in a man aged 35-49 years in good health and CMV-seronegative. CDR3 loop: CASSPSQGGELFF. Here the CDR3 DNA reads TGTGCCAGCAGCCCATCACAGGGCGGGGAGCTGTTTTTT.